A single sample gave rise to the 26 T cell receptor beta chains below, sequenced in a study of blood T cells in healthy people across ages. The second PCR ran about 6 to 12 cycles with a sample-barcoded 5' primer and J-beta primers. TCRdb processed the 5' RACE reads anew with MiXCR; each CDR3 protein has one entry. In the table there are over 1.5 million distinct CDR3 sequences, about 49% of which are singletons. Sequencing was carried out using blood. These TCRs come from a woman in her thirties or forties in good health.

The chain carries TRBV2 and TRBJ1-2; D not certain. The CDR3 covers 13 residues. Germline CDR1 is SNHLY and CDR2 is FYNNEI. Trimming took off 6 bases at V and 8 bases at J, with 16 bases between the two ends. The CDR3 bases are TGTGCCAGCAGGGGAGTGAGGGCCGGCGGCTACACCTTC. As protein: CASRGVRAGGYTF.

The chain joins TRBV2 to TRBJ1-1; D is uncertain. The V gene's germline CDR1 is SNHLY and CDR2 FYNNEI. Trimming took 7 bases from V and 10 from J, leaving 16 bases between them. The CDR3 totals 12 residues. CDR3 DNA sequence: TGTGCCAGCACTGAGGACTCTCCCCCAGCTTTCTTT. It codes for CASTEDSPPAFF.

A few counts support this clonotype. The chain joins TRBV6-5 to TRBJ2-3; D not certain. V was pared by 5 bases and J by 1 base, with 13 bases between. The CDR3 spans 15 residues. CDR1 MNHEY and CDR2 SVGAGI come from the germline V gene. The CDR3 DNA is TGTGCCAGCAGTGGTGGGATCCGGGGCACAGATACGCAGTATTTT. Its protein product is CASSGGIRGTDTQYF.

This clonotype was seen a single time. The CDR3 reads CASSYPPPGDTSTQETQYF. As DNA, the CDR3 is TGTGCCAGCAGTTACCCCCCTCCCGGCGACACGTCGACTCAAGAGACCCAGTACTTC. The chain employs TRBV6-2 or TRBV6-3 and TRBJ2-5; D unclear. CDR1 and CDR2 from the germline V gene are MNHEY and SVGEGT. V dropped 2 bases and J dropped 2 bases, with 24 bases sitting between them. CDR3 length: 19 amino acids.

V is TRBV15 and J is TRBJ2-1; possibly TRBD2 for D (6 bases). The CDR3 is made up of 15 amino acids. V shed 5 bases and J shed 4 bases, with 15 bases lying between them. Germline CDR1 LNHNV, CDR2 YYDKDF (reference sequence). CDR3 in DNA: TGTGCCACCAGCGGGGGACTCGGGGTTTACAATGAGCAGTTCTTC. This translates into CATSGGLGVYNEQFF.

This clonotype was seen more than once but under ten times. V gene TRBV4-3 combines with J gene TRBJ2-5; D assignment may be TRBD1 or TRBD2 (7 bases each). V was shortened by 0 bases and J by 7 bases, with 18 bases between the two germline ends. The CDR3 runs 16 residues. Germline CDR1 LGHNA, CDR2 YSLEER. CDR3 DNA: TGCGCCAGCAGCCAAGATCTTCGACTAGCAGGGGGGACCCAGTACTTC. It yields the protein CASSQDLRLAGGTQYF.

The genes are TRBV27 and TRBJ2-7; perhaps TRBD2 as D (6 bases). The V gene lost 4 bases and the J gene lost 1 base, with 20 bases spanning the gap. The CDR3 runs to 17 residues. Looked up from germline, CDR1 is MNHEY and CDR2 is SMNVEV (reference sequence). This chain's CDR3 is CASSSAPRGTLSYEQYF. The CDR3 nucleotides read TGTGCCAGCAGTTCCGCCCCCCGGGGGACCCTTTCCTACGAGCAGTACTTC.

Comments on this clonotype: One base away lies a much larger clone, so this may be a sequencing read error. The chain is built from TRBV6-6 and TRBJ2-1; TRBD1 matches at 7 bases. Germline assignment: CDR1 MNHNY and CDR2 SVGAGI (reference sequence). The CDR3 loop spans 15 amino acids. CDR3 bases: TGTGTCACCTGTGGTAGGGACAGCGGACTCGGGGAGCAGTTCTTC. It yields the protein CVTCGRDSGLGEQFF.

This clonotype was detected only a few times. The chain joins TRBV4-1 to TRBJ2-1, with 11 positions matching TRBD2. Trimming at V came to 5 bases and at J to 1 base, leaving 10 bases not matched to a gene. The CDR3 has 18 amino acids. In germline, CDR1 is MGHRA, CDR2 YSYEKL. The CDR3 nucleotides read TGCGCCAGCAGCTCCAGGACAACTAGCGGGGGATCCTACAATGAGCAGTTCTTC. Translation gives CASSSRTTSGGSYNEQFF.

This clonotype came up a few times. This chain connects TRBV7-2 to TRBJ2-7, with D unclear. The J call is uncertain, as TRBJ2-5 better fits the DNA end. The CDR3 has 14 residues. Looked up from germline, CDR1 is SGHTA and CDR2 is FQGNSA. In nucleotides, the CDR3 is TGTGCCAGCAGCTTTAATTGGCTCGGAGAGACCCAGTACTTC. It codes for CASSFNWLGETQYF.

The rearrangement joins TRBV11-2 to TRBJ2-3; D unresolved. Germline lookup yields CDR1 SGHAT and CDR2 FQNNGV. The germline V and J ends were trimmed by 5 bases and 1 base, with 19 bases remaining between them. There are 17 residues in the CDR3. The CDR3 bases are TGTGCCAGCAGCGGCCCCTGGGAACCTCGGGGCACAGATACGCAGTATTTT. Its translation: CASSGPWEPRGTDTQYF.

This clonotype was detected only a few times. The chain couples TRBV20-1 to TRBJ2-7; tentatively, D is TRBD2 (6 bases). With the DNA end fitting TRBJ2-5 better, the J assignment may be wrong. This CDR3 region has 14 residues. Germline V CDR1 and CDR2: DFQATT, SNEGSKA (reference sequence). CDR3 residues: CSARDSGGRETQYF. The CDR3, as DNA: TGCAGTGCTAGAGATTCCGGGGGAAGAGAGACCCAGTACTTC.

The CDR3 DNA is TGTGCCAGCAGCTTCGGGACAGACCACTACGGGCAGTACTTC. Translated, it gives CASSFGTDHYGQYF. The V and J genes are TRBV7-2 and TRBJ2-4; 7 bases are shared with TRBD1. The CDR3 runs 14 residues. CDR1 is SGHTA, CDR2 FQGNSA, per germline. Germline trimming cut 3 bases from V and 13 bases from J; bases unmatched to any gene: 12.

This sequence joins TRBV20-1 and TRBJ2-4; a possible D gene is TRBD2 (5 bases). This CDR3 has 15 residues. Trimming shortened V by 6 bases and J by 2 bases, and 17 bases separated the two germline ends. The germline gives CDR1 DFQATT, CDR2 SNEGSKA (reference sequence). CDR3 loop: CSATSSGYSKNIQYF. Written as DNA, the CDR3 is TGCAGTGCCACGTCGAGCGGTTATTCCAAAAACATTCAGTACTTC.

DNA of the CDR3: TGTGCCAGCAGCCAGAGCAGGGTGAGGGCAGATACGCAGTATTTT. Translated: CASSQSRVRADTQYF. This chain links TRBV7-3 with TRBJ2-3; either TRBD1 or TRBD2 may supply D (5 bases each). Between the trimmed V and J ends, which lost 5 bases and 4 bases, there was a span of 16 bases. Germline CDR1 is SGHTA and CDR2 is FQGTGA. The CDR3 length is 15 residues.

The V call is TRBV20-1, the J call TRBJ2-7; 10 nucleotides match TRBD2. The J segment lost 7 bases and the V segment lost 3 bases, leaving 12 bases of the junction unmatched. The CDR3 is 15 amino acids. CDR1 and CDR2 (germline): DFQATT, SNEGSKA (reference sequence). CDR3 sequence: CSARPSGGTYNEQYF. DNA for the CDR3: TGCAGTGCTAGGCCTAGCGGGGGTACCTACAATGAGCAGTACTTC.

The sample holds a few counts of this clonotype. The chain employs TRBV9 and TRBJ2-3; TRBD1 might be the D (6 bases). The germline CDR1 and CDR2 sequences are SGDLS and YYNGEE. Trimming left V 1 base short and J 4 bases short, with 22 bases between. This CDR3 is built from 18 residues. For the CDR3, the DNA is TGTGCCAGCAGCGTATCCGACAGGCGCCACACGGGTGCAGATACGCAGTATTTT. Translation gives CASSVSDRRHTGADTQYF.

The chain uses TRBV12-3 or TRBV12-4 and TRBJ1-4, with 7 bases aligning to TRBD1. The CDR3 runs to 16 residues. The junction had 7 bases not matched to a gene; V was cut back by 6 bases and J by 0 bases. The chain's CDR3 is CASRTGTASTNEKLFF. CDR3 bases: TGTGCCAGCAGGACAGGGACAGCTTCAACTAATGAAAAACTGTTTTTT.

V is TRBV13 and J is TRBJ2-1; 10 bases agree with TRBD1. This CDR3 comprises 15 residues. J was trimmed by 3 bases and V by 8 bases; bases with no gene match: 7. Germline assignment: CDR1 PRHDT and CDR2 FYEKMQ (reference sequence). Written as DNA, the CDR3 is TGTGCCAGCGAGCTGGGACAGGGGCGCTACAATGAGCAGTTCTTC. Amino acid sequence: CASELGQGRYNEQFF.

The CDR3 region has the DNA TGTGCCAGCAGCCCATGGGGGACAGCGATAGAAAAACTGTTTTTT. This encodes CASSPWGTAIEKLFF. This sequence joins TRBV7-2 and TRBJ1-4; 7 bases map to TRBD1. V lost 5 bases and J lost 8; bases outside the gene matches: 11. The CDR3 covers 15 residues. The V gene's germline CDR1 is SGHTA and CDR2 FQGNSA.

V is TRBV29-1 and J is TRBJ2-7; 10 bases match TRBD1. Germline CDR1 reads SQVTM; CDR2 reads ANQGSEA. Trimming at V came to 7 bases and at J to 3 bases, leaving 12 bases not matched to a gene. This CDR3 is built from 15 residues. CDR3 coding DNA: TGCAGCGACGGGACAGGGGTAGTTTTTTGCTACGAGCAGTACTTC. It translates to CSDGTGVVFCYEQYF.

The chain links TRBV20-1 to TRBJ2-7; possible D gene TRBD1, 6 bases. Germline CDR1 is DFQATT and CDR2 is SNEGSKA (reference sequence). Trimming shortened V by 0 bases and J by 3 bases, and 12 bases separated the two germline ends. This CDR3 has 14 residues. The CDR3 here is CSARETGTGYEQYF. CDR3 in DNA: TGCAGTGCTAGAGAAACAGGGACGGGCTACGAGCAGTACTTC.

The CDR3 DNA sequence: TGCGCCAGCAGAGCCTTTGGAGAGAGTGGGACAGATACGCAGTATTTT. Translated, it gives CASRAFGESGTDTQYF. J is TRBJ2-3 and V is TRBV4-3; D unresolved. This CDR3 has 16 amino acids. V lost 6 bases and J 3 bases, leaving 19 bases between the germline ends. Looked up from germline, CDR1 is LGHNA and CDR2 is YSLEER.

This chain links TRBV6-5 with TRBJ2-5; 9 nucleotides line up with TRBD1. From germline, CDR1 is MNHEY and CDR2 SVGAGI. The J segment lost 11 bases and the V segment lost 6 bases, leaving 19 bases of the junction unmatched. The CDR3 sequence is 16 residues long. CDR3 bases: TGTGCCAGCAGCCTTCCTGGGGGGACAGGGCTTCAAGAGCAGTACTTC. Its protein is CASSLPGGTGLQEQYF.

The rearrangement links TRBV15 to TRBJ1-2; 8 bases line up with TRBD1. The CDR3 runs 16 residues. J was trimmed by 1 base and V by 2 bases; bases with no gene match: 6. The germline V gene encodes CDR1 LNHNV and CDR2 YYDKDF (reference sequence). CDR3 nucleotides: TGTGCCACCAGCAGACCCGGGACAGGAGATAACTATGGCTACACCTTC. Amino acid sequence: CATSRPGTGDNYGYTF.

V and J are TRBV4-3 and TRBJ2-3, with 10 bases that match TRBD2. The CDR3 contains 17 residues. Germline V gene sequence: CDR1 LGHNA, CDR2 YSLEER. Germline trimming cut 1 base from V and 2 bases from J; bases unmatched to any gene: 6. The CDR3 spells CASSQAALAGDTDTQYF. CDR3 DNA: TGCGCCAGCAGCCAAGCGGCGCTAGCGGGGGACACAGATACGCAGTATTTT.